What follows is one T cell receptor beta chain and its context. The authors' processing: From reference gene primer amplification, estimates of nucleated cell counts were derived. TCRdb's table, derived via immunoSEQ multiplex PCR, lists solely in-frame clones and lacks some. The D gene and trimming were derived from the DNA, and the V and J assignments and clone size from that table. This table holds roughly 200,000 clones, approximately 85% found once. These data belong to a study of blood T cell repertoires in COVID-19. Study at large: T cells, B-cell-depleted T cells, or PBMCs supplied cDNA or gDNA.

V was trimmed by 0 bases and J by 4 bases, leaving 17 bases between them. Germline V gene data show CDR1 as SGHTS and CDR2 as YDEGEE. This CDR3 region has 17 residues. The sample consisted of peripheral blood. The receptor comes from a woman aged 80 or older with acute or convalescent COVID-19. This sequence joins TRBV5-8 and TRBJ1-5; the D gene is possibly TRBD1 (6 bases). Here the CDR3 reads CASSLGWSGQINQPQHF. In DNA form, the CDR3 reads TGTGCCAGCAGCTTGGGGTGGTCTGGACAGATAAATCAGCCCCAGCATTTT.